Included here is one T cell receptor (beta chain) sequence, with context. No cognate antigen has been identified for it. The sample holds no much larger clone one base away, and base qualities are not on file. The immunoSEQ Assay, a bias-controlled multiplex PCR, was used to amplify TCRbeta CDR3 regions from genomic DNA. For the original study's pipeline: Within the assay, amplification of reference gene primers was used to estimate how many nucleated cells each sample contained. To quantify the absolute abundance of each unique TCRbeta CDR3 rearrangement, sequence reads were collapsed and filtered. For each sample, productive Simpson clonality was calculated as the square root of Simpson's diversity index across productive rearrangements. What TCRdb holds here is the immuneACCESS table cut down to in-frame rearrangements. Part of the clones is not present; checked against another copy, under half of the missing clones reflect an unresolved V gene, and the others are unexplained. V, J and clone size are taken as reported in that table, and D and trimming were inferred from the DNA itself. For this sample the table gives around 200,000 clones, of which about nine tenths were detected only once. 1.5% to 2% of the sample goes to the ten largest clones.

Each collaborating institution followed its own protocols to collect whole blood in K2EDTA tubes. Collaborator samples were shipped for TCRbeta analysis as frozen whole blood, isolated PBMCs, or DNA extracted from either sample type. The sample belongs to a study of blood T cell repertoires in COVID-19 (dated by TCRdb to 2018 to 2021). Turning to the overall study: Samples from collaborators originated in the United States, Italy and Spain and spanned both the acute and convalescent phases of COVID-19. The prospective study material was composed of cDNA or gDNA derived from T cells, B-cell-depleted T cells, or PBMCs. Deeply sampled blood TCRbeta repertoires from subjects exposed to, actively infected with, or recovered from COVID-19 were included in the dataset. A freely available public database, intended as a resource for researchers studying the immune response to SARS-CoV-2, is where the repertoires were released. Samples came from the ongoing ImmuneRACE study (first 160 participants) plus 1,254 subjects from 6 global collaborators. A de-identified subject ID, COVID-19 status, age in years and sex were almost always included in the sample metadata. Where available, HLA class I and class II types were obtained from metadata supplied by the sample provider rather than from assay-based typing. Broader findings and caveats from the paper: How much clinical and demographic metadata was included differed by source and by participant, and the metadata was provided uncurated.

Counted from cysteine to phenylalanine, this CDR3 has 14 amino acids. Only the CDR3 region is kept as DNA, spanning 42 bases read in frame from base 1. V lost 6 bases and J lost 3 bases, and the count of bases not matched to a germline gene is 7. Per the germline V gene (reference sequence), SEHNR is the CDR1 and FQNEAQ is the CDR2. Recombination connected TRBV7-9 to TRBJ2-5, and TRBD1 matches 7 of the central bases. Sequenced sample: peripheral blood. The clonotype originates from a man between 18 and 35 years old with active or convalescent COVID-19. The DNA sequence is given as TGTGCCAGCAGTCAAAAAGACAGGGAAGAGACCCAGTACTTC. This codes for CASSQKDREETQYF.